This T cell receptor beta chain was identified in a study of cytomegalovirus exposure and HLA in healthy donors. Study outcomes and limitations: Most TCRs appeared rarely, but some public TCRs recurred in many donors. It emerged from a later analysis that several of the most significant clusters appeared to be linked to common viral pathogens.

A remark on this clone: What it recognizes is unknown.

Germline V lookup: CDR1 MNHEY, CDR2 SMNVEV (reference sequence). The CDR3 consists of 13 residues. V shed 6 bases and J shed 8 bases, with 16 bases lying between them. A multiplex PCR was run with 60 Vbeta primers and 13 Jbeta primers. In the source study's methods: Tens of millions of unique TCR beta chains, 10 million to 14 million shared, were counted in a later analysis. Method: immunoSEQ multiplex PCR; TCRdb's copy keeps in-frame clones and lacks some. The V and J calls and clone size were taken over from that table, and D and trimming were inferred from the DNA. The data show 90,000 to 110,000 clones, under 90% seen once.

Material for sequencing was PBMCs. This chain joins TRBV27 and TRBJ2-5, with a possible D match to TRBD2 (6 bases). The receptor comes from a woman aged 25 to 39 in good health and CMV-seronegative. The CDR3 here is CASSPAGWDTQYF. CDR3 bases: TGTGCCAGCAGCCCCGCGGGGTGGGATACCCAGTACTTC.